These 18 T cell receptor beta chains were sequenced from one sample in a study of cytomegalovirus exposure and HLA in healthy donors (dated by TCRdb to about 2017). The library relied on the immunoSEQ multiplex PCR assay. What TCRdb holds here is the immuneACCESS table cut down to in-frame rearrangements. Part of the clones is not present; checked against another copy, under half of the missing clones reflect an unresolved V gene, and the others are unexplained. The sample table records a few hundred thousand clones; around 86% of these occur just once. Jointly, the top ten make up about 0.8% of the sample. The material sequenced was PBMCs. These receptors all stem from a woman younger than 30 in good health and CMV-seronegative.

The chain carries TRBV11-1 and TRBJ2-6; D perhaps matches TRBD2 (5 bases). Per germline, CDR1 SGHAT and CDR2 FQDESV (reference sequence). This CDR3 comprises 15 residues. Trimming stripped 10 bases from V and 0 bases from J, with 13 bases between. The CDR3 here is CAIPLGASGANVLTF. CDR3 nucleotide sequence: TGTGCCATCCCGCTGGGAGCCTCTGGGGCCAACGTCCTGACTTTC.

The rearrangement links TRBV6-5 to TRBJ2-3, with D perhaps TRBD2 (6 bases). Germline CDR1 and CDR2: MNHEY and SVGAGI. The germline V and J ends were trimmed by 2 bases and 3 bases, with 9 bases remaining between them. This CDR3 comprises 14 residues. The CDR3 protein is CASSYELATDTQYF. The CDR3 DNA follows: TGTGCCAGCAGTTACGAACTAGCAACAGATACGCAGTATTTT.

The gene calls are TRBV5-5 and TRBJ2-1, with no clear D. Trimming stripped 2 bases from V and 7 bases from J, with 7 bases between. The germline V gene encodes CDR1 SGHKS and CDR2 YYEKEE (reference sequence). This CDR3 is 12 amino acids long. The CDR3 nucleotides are TGTGCCAGCAGCTTAACAGTAAATGAGCAGTTCTTC. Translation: CASSLTVNEQFF.

The CDR3 here is CASSLGTRPNYGYTF. CDR3 DNA sequence: TGTGCCAGCAGCTTGGGTACCAGGCCGAACTATGGCTACACCTTC. The chain couples TRBV7-9 to TRBJ1-2; D remains ambiguous. The CDR3 contains 15 residues. The ends were cut back, 3 bases at V and 2 bases at J, with 13 bases in the middle. Germline loops: CDR1 SEHNR, CDR2 FQNEAQ (reference sequence). Complete variable domain (other parts from reference TRBV7-9 and TRBJ1-2): DTGVSQNPRHKITKRGQNVTFRCDPISEHNRLYWYRQTLGQGPEFLTYFQNEAQLEKSRLLSDRFSAERPKGSFSTLEIQRTEQGDSAMYLCASSLGTRPNYGYTFGSGTRLTVV.

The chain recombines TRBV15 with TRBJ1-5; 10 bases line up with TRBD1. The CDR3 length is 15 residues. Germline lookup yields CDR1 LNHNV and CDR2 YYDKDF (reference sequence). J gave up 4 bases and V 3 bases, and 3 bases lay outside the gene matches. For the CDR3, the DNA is TGTGCCACCAGCAGCGGACAGGGGGGGAATCAGCCCCAGCATTTT. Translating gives CATSSGQGGNQPQHF. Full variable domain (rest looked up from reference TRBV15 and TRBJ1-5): DAMVIQNPRYQVTQFGKPVTLSCSQTLNHNVMYWYQQKSSQAPKLLFHYYDKDFNNEADTPDNFQSRRPNTSFCFLDIRSPGLGDTAMYLCATSSGQGGNQPQHFGDGTRLSIL.

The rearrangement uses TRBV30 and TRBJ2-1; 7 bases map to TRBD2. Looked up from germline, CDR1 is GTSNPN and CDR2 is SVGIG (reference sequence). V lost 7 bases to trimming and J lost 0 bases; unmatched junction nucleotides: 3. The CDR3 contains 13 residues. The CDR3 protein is CALSGISYNEQFF. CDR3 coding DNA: TGTGCCTTAAGCGGGATCTCCTACAATGAGCAGTTCTTC.

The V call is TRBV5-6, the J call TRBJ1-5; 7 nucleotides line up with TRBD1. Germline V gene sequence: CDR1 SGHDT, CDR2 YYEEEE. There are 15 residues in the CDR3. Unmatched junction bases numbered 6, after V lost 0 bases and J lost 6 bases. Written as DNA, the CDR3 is TGTGCCAGCAGCTTGGAGGGGGCCGGGACTCAGCCCCAGCATTTT. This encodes CASSLEGAGTQPQHF.

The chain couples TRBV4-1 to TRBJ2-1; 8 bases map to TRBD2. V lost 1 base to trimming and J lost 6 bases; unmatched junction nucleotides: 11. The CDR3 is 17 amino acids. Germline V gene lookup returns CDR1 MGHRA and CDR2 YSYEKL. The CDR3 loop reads CASSQGSWLAGSNEQFF. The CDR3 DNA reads TGCGCCAGCAGCCAAGGGTCCTGGCTAGCGGGCAGCAATGAGCAGTTCTTC.

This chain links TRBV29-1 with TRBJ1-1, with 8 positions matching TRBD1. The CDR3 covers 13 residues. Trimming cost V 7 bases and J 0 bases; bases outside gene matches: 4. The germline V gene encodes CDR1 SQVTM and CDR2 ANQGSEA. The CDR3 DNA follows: TGCAGCGCGACAGGGGAGGTGAACACTGAAGCTTTCTTT. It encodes CSATGEVNTEAFF.

CDR3 nucleotides: TGTGCCAGCAGTGATCCGGGACAGGTTCGCAAGGAGGCTTTCTTT. This gives the protein CASSDPGQVRKEAFF. V gene TRBV27 combines with J gene TRBJ1-1; 8 bases are shared with TRBD1. This CDR3 has 15 amino acids. Trimming took 5 bases from V and 11 from J; bases not matched to a gene: 16. Germline-derived CDR1 and CDR2 are MNHEY and SMNVEV (reference sequence).

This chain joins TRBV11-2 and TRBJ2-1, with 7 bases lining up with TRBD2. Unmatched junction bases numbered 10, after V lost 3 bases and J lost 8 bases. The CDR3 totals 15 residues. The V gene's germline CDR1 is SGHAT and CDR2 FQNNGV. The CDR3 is CASSFVGGPSDEQFF. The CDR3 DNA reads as TGTGCCAGCAGCTTCGTGGGAGGGCCCAGCGATGAGCAGTTCTTC.

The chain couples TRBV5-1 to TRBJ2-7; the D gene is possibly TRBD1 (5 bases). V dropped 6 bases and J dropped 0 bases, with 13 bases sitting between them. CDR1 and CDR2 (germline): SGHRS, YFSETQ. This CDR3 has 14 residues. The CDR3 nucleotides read TGCGCCAGCAAAACAGGTCCCGGCTCCTACGAGCAGTACTTC. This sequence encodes CASKTGPGSYEQYF. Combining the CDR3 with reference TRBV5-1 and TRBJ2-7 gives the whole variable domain KAGVTQTPRYLIKTRGQQVTLSCSPISGHRSVSWYQQTPGQGLQFLFEYFSETQRNKGNFPGRFSGRQFSNSRSEMNVSTLELGDSALYLCASKTGPGSYEQYFGPGTRLTVT.

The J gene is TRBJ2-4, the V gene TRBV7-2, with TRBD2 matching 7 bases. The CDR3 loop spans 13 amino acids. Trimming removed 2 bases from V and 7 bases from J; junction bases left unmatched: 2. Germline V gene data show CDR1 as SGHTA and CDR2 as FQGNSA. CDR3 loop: CASSLRGENIQYF. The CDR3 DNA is TGTGCCAGCAGCTTACGGGGGGAGAACATTCAGTACTTC.

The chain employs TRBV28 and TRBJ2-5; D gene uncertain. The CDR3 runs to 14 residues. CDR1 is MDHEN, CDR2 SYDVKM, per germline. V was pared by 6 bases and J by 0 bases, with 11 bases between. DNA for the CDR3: TGTGCCAGCAGGACACCGACCCACCAAGAGACCCAGTACTTC. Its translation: CASRTPTHQETQYF.

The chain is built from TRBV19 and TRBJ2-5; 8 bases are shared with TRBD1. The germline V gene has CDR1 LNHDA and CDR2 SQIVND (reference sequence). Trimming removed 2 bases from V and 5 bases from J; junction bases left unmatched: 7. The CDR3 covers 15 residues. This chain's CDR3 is CASSINPGGRETQYF. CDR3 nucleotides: TGTGCCAGTAGTATAAACCCAGGGGGCAGGGAGACCCAGTACTTC.

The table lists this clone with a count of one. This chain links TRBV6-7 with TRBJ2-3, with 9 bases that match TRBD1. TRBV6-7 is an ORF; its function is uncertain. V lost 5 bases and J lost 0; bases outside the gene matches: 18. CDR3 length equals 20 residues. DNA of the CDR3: TGTGCCAGCAGTCAAGAGTTCGGGACAGGGACGAGACCTAGCACAGATACGCAGTATTTT. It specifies CASSQEFGTGTRPSTDTQYF.

The CDR3 sequence is CASSSDGQGIGYTF. The CDR3 coding sequence is TGTGCCAGCAGTTCGGATGGACAGGGCATTGGCTACACCTTC. The rearrangement links TRBV2 to TRBJ1-2; 8 bases agree with TRBD1. Germline CDR1 reads SNHLY; CDR2 reads FYNNEI. There are 14 residues in the CDR3. V gave up 5 bases and J gave up 7 bases; unmatched junction bases: 9.

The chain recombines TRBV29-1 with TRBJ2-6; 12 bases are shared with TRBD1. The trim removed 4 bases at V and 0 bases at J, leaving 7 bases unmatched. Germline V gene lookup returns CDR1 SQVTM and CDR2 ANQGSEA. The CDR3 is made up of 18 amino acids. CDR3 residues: CSVGGTGGSASGANVLTF. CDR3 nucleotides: TGCAGCGTTGGGGGGACAGGGGGCTCCGCCTCTGGGGCCAACGTCCTGACTTTC.